This T cell receptor beta chain was sequenced in a study of blood T cell repertoires in COVID-19. Measured with immunoSEQ multiplex PCR; TCRdb has only the in-frame clones, and not every one. The data show 120,000 to 150,000 clones, around 84% seen once. This CDR3 is built from 16 residues. This clone has just one count. Sequenced material: peripheral blood. The receptor's source is a woman between 50 and 59 years old in a cohort sampled during active or convalescent COVID-19. V usage is TRBV1 and J usage is TRBJ1-4. TRBV1 is shown as a pseudogene. CDR3 nucleotide sequence: TGCACCAGCCCTCCAGGGACTCCCAAAACTAATGAAAAACTGTTTTTT. The encoded protein is CTSPPGTPKTNEKLFF.